Each of the 25 T cell receptor beta chains below was sequenced from the same sample in a study of T cells in localized non-small cell lung cancer. Repertoires were generated with immunoSEQ multiplex PCR, while TCRdb's copy carries only in-frame clones and drops some. The sample yields over 2,000 clones, around 33% seen once. The sample here was normal lung tissue next to the tumor, taken before any cancer treatment. These receptor sequences come from a female donor older than 55 with stage I squamous cell lung carcinoma.

V usage is TRBV28 and J usage is TRBJ2-7, with 11 bases fitting TRBD2. V lost 8 bases and J lost 4; bases outside the gene matches: 1. CDR1 is MDHEN and CDR2 is SYDVKM in the germline V gene. This CDR3 has 12 residues. The CDR3 reads CASGTSGYEQYF. The CDR3 nucleotides are TGTGCCAGCGGGACTAGCGGTTACGAGCAGTACTTC.

This clone occurred a few times. This rearrangement joins TRBV14 to TRBJ2-1; 10 bases map to TRBD2. J lost 9 bases, V lost 1 base, and 9 bases had no gene match. The germline V gene has CDR1 SGHDN and CDR2 FVKESK. This CDR3 contains 16 residues. CDR3 nucleotide sequence: TGTGCCAGCAGCCAAGGACAGCGGGGGGGCCAGCGTGAGCAGTTCTTC. Translating it yields CASSQGQRGGQREQFF.

The rearrangement joins TRBV19 to TRBJ1-2; no definite D call. The CDR3 has 11 residues. V lost 6 bases, J lost 5 bases, and 7 bases lay in between. Per germline, CDR1 LNHDA and CDR2 SQIVND (reference sequence). CDR3 coding DNA: TGTGCCAGTAGCTCGGGGTATGGCTACACCTTC. Residues: CASSSGYGYTF.

A note on this clone: The germline gene is not matched at one end of the junction; a read error may be the cause. This chain connects TRBV28 to TRBJ2-5; TRBD2 aligns across 13 bases. CDR1 is MDHEN and CDR2 is SYDVKM in the germline V gene. CDR3 length equals 13 residues. The CDR3: CASRTLAGGPGDF. The DNA for the CDR3 is TGTGCCAGCAGGACACTAGCGGGAGGGCCCGGGGACTTC.

This chain uses TRBV30 with TRBJ1-2; D is undetermined. CDR1 and CDR2 (germline): GTSNPN, SVGIG (reference sequence). This CDR3 contains 13 residues. Trimming took 4 bases from V and 3 from J, leaving 12 bases between them. The CDR3, as DNA: TGTGCCTGGACGGGGTCGTGGTACTATGGCTACACCTTC. Amino acid sequence: CAWTGSWYYGYTF.

The J gene is TRBJ2-5, the V gene TRBV7-6; the match to TRBD1 covers 8 bases. V shed 3 bases and J 5 bases; nucleotides not matched to a gene: 8. The germline V gene has CDR1 SGHVS and CDR2 FNYEAQ. This CDR3 contains 15 residues. The CDR3 nucleotides are TGTGCCAGCAGCTTCTCCCCAGGGGGCGATGAGACCCAGTACTTC. This encodes CASSFSPGGDETQYF.

The chain joins TRBV25-1 to TRBJ2-7, with 7 bases lining up with TRBD1. Germline V lookup: CDR1 MGHDK, CDR2 SYGVNS. The CDR3 extends over 12 amino acids. The V gene end was trimmed by 4 bases and the J gene end by 4 bases; junction bases not matched to a gene: 1. The CDR3 is CASSGTGYEQYF. DNA for the CDR3: TGTGCCAGCAGTGGGACAGGTTACGAGCAGTACTTC.

This clone was recorded a few times. This chain connects TRBV9 to TRBJ1-3; D not certain. V was shortened by 5 bases and J by 4 bases, with 7 bases between the two germline ends. This CDR3 is 12 amino acids long. Germline-derived CDR1 and CDR2 are SGDLS and YYNGEE. DNA for the CDR3: TGTGCCAGCAGTGGCCAGGGAAACACCATATATTTT. Amino acid sequence: CASSGQGNTIYF. The full variable domain, its missing parts supplied by reference TRBV9 and TRBJ1-3, is DSGVTQTPKHLITATGQRVTLRCSPRSGDLSVYWYQQSLDQGLQFLIQYYNGEERAKGNILERFSAQQFPDLHSELNLSSLELGDSALYFCASSGQGNTIYFGEGSWLTVV.

This sequence joins TRBV6-1 and TRBJ2-7; D unclear. The CDR3 is made up of 12 amino acids. V was shortened by 1 base and J by 2 bases, with 3 bases between the two germline ends. Germline V gives CDR1 MNHNS, CDR2 SASEGT. For the CDR3, the DNA is TGTGCCAGCAGTGAAGGGGCCTACGAGCAGTACTTC. It translates to CASSEGAYEQYF.

The rearrangement links TRBV28 to TRBJ2-3; D gene unclear. V was trimmed by 5 bases and J by 8 bases, leaving 11 bases between them. This CDR3 has 12 residues. The germline V gene has CDR1 MDHEN and CDR2 SYDVKM. CDR3 region: CASSQVSATQYF. The CDR3 DNA reads TGTGCCAGCAGTCAGGTATCGGCTACGCAGTATTTT. The full variable domain, with the rest looked up from reference TRBV28 and TRBJ2-3, is DVKVTQSSRYLVKRTGEKVFLECVQDMDHENMFWYRQDPGLGLRLIYFSYDVKMKEKGDIPEGYSVSREKKERFSLILESASTNQTSMYLCASSQVSATQYFGPGTRLTVL.

This clone was picked up a small number of times. The chain employs TRBV11-3 and TRBJ2-3, with TRBD2 matching 10 bases. V gave up 5 bases and J gave up 4 bases; unmatched junction bases: 6. The CDR3 is made up of 15 amino acids. Germline V gene sequence: CDR1 SGHNT, CDR2 YENEEA. The CDR3 sequence: CASSPTSGIADTQYF. CDR3 bases: TGTGCCAGCAGCCCCACTAGCGGGATCGCAGATACGCAGTATTTT.

Worth noting for this clone: Other DNA sequences of this sample code for an identical CDR3. This sequence joins TRBV29-1 and TRBJ2-5; D is perhaps TRBD2 (5 bases). Between the trimmed V and J ends, which lost 6 bases and 1 base, there was a span of 9 bases. This CDR3 contains 12 residues. Germline V gives CDR1 SQVTM, CDR2 ANQGSEA. The CDR3 DNA reads TGCAGCGTAGGGAGAGGCCAAGAGACCCAGTACTTC. Its translation: CSVGRGQETQYF.

This rearrangement joins TRBV4-1 to TRBJ1-6; no clear D. The CDR3 has 13 amino acids. Germline V gene lookup returns CDR1 MGHRA and CDR2 YSYEKL. V was clipped by 2 bases and J by 8 bases, with 7 bases between them. The CDR3 spells CASSQMEYSPLHF. The CDR3 DNA reads as TGCGCCAGCAGCCAAATGGAGTATTCACCCCTCCACTTT.

This rearrangement joins TRBV5-1 to TRBJ2-5; D not certain. Per germline, CDR1 SGHRS and CDR2 YFSETQ. The CDR3 is 14 residues long. The V end lost 2 bases, the J end lost 2 bases, and 10 bases lay between the germline ends. The CDR3 bases are TGCGCCAGCAGCTTAACGACTGGGCAAGAGACCCAGTACTTC. As protein: CASSLTTGQETQYF.

CDR3 nucleotides: TGTGCCAGCTCACCGCCAGGGGTTAACGAGCAGTACTTC. The encoded protein is CASSPPGVNEQYF. The chain employs TRBV18 and TRBJ2-7, with a possible D match to TRBD1 (6 bases). Trimming took off 3 bases at V and 5 bases at J, with 11 bases between the two ends. The germline gives CDR1 KGHSH, CDR2 LQKENI. The length of the CDR3 is 13 residues.

The chain joins TRBV10-3 to TRBJ2-7; 7 bases fit TRBD2. CDR1 and CDR2 (germline): ENHRY, SYGVKD. V was clipped by 10 bases and J by 2 bases; unmatched bases: 5. The CDR3 runs to 12 residues. The CDR3 reads CASAGVTYEQYF. In DNA, the CDR3 is TGTGCCAGCGCGGGAGTAACCTACGAGCAGTACTTC.

The V gene is TRBV15, the J gene TRBJ1-2, with D unclear. Deletions cut 0 bases from V and 5 bases from J, with 10 bases between. CDR1 and CDR2 (germline): LNHNV, YYDKDF (reference sequence). The length of the CDR3 is 14 residues. In DNA, the CDR3 is TGTGCCACCAGCAGAGACAGTCCTCGATATGGCTACACCTTC. As protein: CATSRDSPRYGYTF.

This chain links TRBV10-1 with TRBJ2-7; D remains ambiguous. CDR1 WNHNN and CDR2 SYGVQD come from the germline V gene (reference sequence). Deletions cut 0 bases from V and 7 bases from J, with 10 bases between. The CDR3 runs 13 residues. The CDR3 nucleotides are TGCGCCAGCAGTGAGTCGATAGGGCGAGAGCAGTACTTC. Translating it yields CASSESIGREQYF.

V is TRBV19 and J is TRBJ2-2, with TRBD2 matching over 9 bases. From germline, CDR1 is LNHDA and CDR2 SQIVND (reference sequence). The CDR3 length is 15 residues. Germline trimming cut 10 bases from V and 4 bases from J; bases unmatched to any gene: 10. For the CDR3, the DNA is TGTGCCAACCCGATAGCGGGAGAGAGCACCGGGGAGCTGTTTTTT. It specifies CANPIAGESTGELFF.

This chain links TRBV11-3 with TRBJ1-4; D not certain. The CDR3 covers 15 residues. Germline V lookup: CDR1 SGHNT, CDR2 YENEEA. V lost 3 bases and J 1 base, leaving 9 bases between the germline ends. DNA for the CDR3: TGTGCCAGCAGCTTTCAAGGTAAAACTAATGAAAAACTGTTTTTT. Protein: CASSFQGKTNEKLFF.

V is TRBV11-3 and J is TRBJ2-1; possible D gene TRBD1, 6 bases. V was pared by 5 bases and J by 3 bases, with 11 bases between. Germline V gene data show CDR1 as SGHNT and CDR2 as YENEEA. The CDR3 runs 14 residues. As DNA, the CDR3 is TGTGCCAGCAGCCCAACAGGGTTCTACAATGAGCAGTTCTTC. Translated: CASSPTGFYNEQFF.

Only a few counts were recorded for this clone. The rearrangement uses TRBV19 and TRBJ1-2; D perhaps matches TRBD1 (5 bases). Per germline, CDR1 LNHDA and CDR2 SQIVND (reference sequence). V was trimmed by 4 bases and J by 4 bases, leaving 22 bases between them. The CDR3 sequence is 17 residues long. CDR3 sequence (DNA): TGTGCCAGTAGTACCTCGGGTAGGGACCCACTGGGCTATGGCTACACCTTC. It yields the protein CASSTSGRDPLGYGYTF.

The chain joins TRBV18 to TRBJ2-5; no definite D call. Trimming cost V 2 bases and J 5 bases, with 9 bases left between them. Per the germline V gene, CDR1 is KGHSH and CDR2 is LQKENI. The CDR3 has 13 residues. CDR3 amino acids: CASSPGVEETQYF. The CDR3 nucleotides read TGTGCCAGCTCACCAGGAGTCGAGGAGACCCAGTACTTC.

This sequence joins TRBV9 and TRBJ2-1, with 12 bases matching TRBD2. This CDR3 is 14 amino acids long. V gave up 0 bases and J gave up 8 bases; unmatched junction bases: 0. CDR1 is SGDLS, CDR2 YYNGEE, per germline. CDR3 sequence: CASSVGLAGDEQFF. CDR3 bases: TGTGCCAGCAGCGTAGGACTAGCGGGAGATGAGCAGTTCTTC.

CDR3 amino acids: CASSEYRLSRPNTGELFF. The DNA for the CDR3 is TGCGCCAGCAGTGAGTACCGCCTTTCGAGGCCCAACACCGGGGAGCTGTTTTTT. The chain carries TRBV10-2 and TRBJ2-2; D unclear. The CDR3 consists of 18 residues. Germline V gene data show CDR1 as WSHSY and CDR2 as SAAADI. The V end lost 1 base, the J end lost 2 bases, and 17 bases lay between the germline ends.